Here is one T cell receptor beta chain with its context. These data come from a study of blood T cell repertoires in COVID-19. As for the study in general: There were acute and convalescent COVID-19 samples, and they came from the United States, Italy and Spain. The cDNA or gDNA used as material had been derived from T cells, B-cell-depleted T cells, or PBMCs.

V shed 10 bases and J shed 5 bases, with 12 bases lying between them. Germline V lookup: CDR1 ENHRY, CDR2 SYGVKD. The CDR3 covers 12 residues. Original processing notes: The assay estimated nucleated cells by amplifying reference gene primers. Clones were read by immunoSEQ multiplex PCR, and TCRdb kept only the in-frame ones, dropping some. The V and J calls and clone size were taken over from that table, and D and trimming were inferred from the DNA. The table lists some 220,000 clones, 70% to 85% of them singletons. The sample taken for sequencing was peripheral blood. The chain uses TRBV10-3 and TRBJ1-5; D is undetermined. The clonotype comes from a man aged 50 to 60 with active or convalescent COVID-19. CDR3 bases: TGTGCCACCCGATCGGGAGATCAGCCCCAGCATTTT. This gives the protein CATRSGDQPQHF.